Shown below are 16 T cell receptor beta chains from a single sample sequenced in a study of Graves' ophthalmopathy and Graves' hyperthyroidism. Investigators amplified TCR beta CDR3 regions from RNA transcripts. In the first round, RT-PCR was carried out with HTBI primers, and a multiplex PCR formed the second round. In TCRdb, the multiplex PCR reads were re-called with MiXCR into one record per CDR3 protein. The sample comprises approximately 210,000 distinct CDR3 sequences, roughly 21% of which are singletons, and roughly 39% rests with the top ten. Input material: peripheral blood. The receptor set was obtained from a woman aged 50 to 60 with Graves' ophthalmopathy.

This clonotype was recorded a few times. The V call is TRBV20-1, the J call TRBJ2-5, with a possible D match to TRBD1 (6 bases). CDR1 and CDR2 from the germline V gene are DFQATT and SNEGSKA (reference sequence). Trimming cost V 1 base and J 6 bases, with 12 bases left between them. The CDR3 contains 13 residues. The CDR3 sequence is CSARATGSKTQYF. CDR3 DNA: TGCAGTGCTAGAGCAACAGGGTCCAAGACCCAGTACTTC.

This clonotype was observed at least ten times. This chain connects TRBV2 to TRBJ2-5; 12 bases are shared with TRBD2. Losses at the gene ends were 8 bases for V and 5 bases for J; bases not matched to a gene: 9. The CDR3 loop spans 15 amino acids. From germline, CDR1 is SNHLY and CDR2 FYNNEI. The CDR3 nucleotides are TGTGCCAGCGATCAGCCGGGACTAGCGGGTGAGACCCAGTACTTC. This codes for CASDQPGLAGETQYF.

Many counts were recorded for this clonotype. V usage is TRBV6-1 and J usage is TRBJ2-2; 10 positions agree with TRBD2. The CDR3 is 15 residues long. V shed 7 bases and J 6 bases; nucleotides not matched to a gene: 8. Per the germline V gene, CDR1 is MNHNS and CDR2 is SASEGT. The chain's CDR3 is CASTRLAGVPGELFF. CDR3 bases: TGTGCCAGCACCAGGCTAGCGGGAGTTCCCGGGGAGCTGTTTTTT.

This clonotype was recorded at least ten times. The chain employs TRBV20-1 and TRBJ2-7; TRBD2 agrees at 9 bases. Trimming cost V 5 bases and J 4 bases; bases outside gene matches: 12. The CDR3 runs to 15 residues. Germline assignment: CDR1 DFQATT and CDR2 SNEGSKA (reference sequence). This CDR3 reads CSASLVQRGEYEQYF. The CDR3 region has the DNA TGCAGTGCTTCATTAGTTCAGCGGGGGGAATACGAGCAGTACTTC.

This clonotype was counted ten times or more. The chain employs TRBV2 and TRBJ2-6; no clear D gene. This CDR3 comprises 17 residues. V was cut by 7 bases and J by 0 bases, with 16 bases left in between. The V gene's germline CDR1 is SNHLY and CDR2 FYNNEI. CDR3 protein: CASTESGSYSGANVLTF. The DNA for the CDR3 is TGTGCCAGCACCGAGTCCGGCAGCTACTCTGGGGCCAACGTCCTGACTTTC.

In this sample, this clonotype turned up many times. CDR3 region: CASSSAIWAGGTEAFF. Written as DNA, the CDR3 is TGTGCCAGCAGCTCCGCTATCTGGGCTGGCGGCACTGAAGCTTTCTTT. V and J are TRBV5-6 and TRBJ1-1; no firm D call. The CDR3 extends over 16 amino acids. Trimming stripped 3 bases from V and 4 bases from J, with 19 bases between. CDR1 SGHDT and CDR2 YYEEEE come from the germline V gene.

This clonotype came up many times. V and J are TRBV5-1 and TRBJ1-2; D unresolved. There are 13 residues in the CDR3. V shed 4 bases and J shed 8 bases, with 15 bases lying between them. CDR1 is SGHRS and CDR2 is YFSETQ in the germline V gene. CDR3 nucleotides: TGCGCCAGCAGCCCATCGGAGGGTAGGGGCTACACCTTC. Protein product: CASSPSEGRGYTF.

This clonotype appeared many times. This sequence joins TRBV20-1 and TRBJ1-2; D is ambiguous. Germline values: CDR1 DFQATT, CDR2 SNEGSKA (reference sequence). The CDR3 contains 13 residues. The V end lost 3 bases, the J end lost 4 bases, and 12 bases lay between the germline ends. CDR3 in DNA: TGCAGTGCTAGGGCAGACCGGGCCTATGGCTACACCTTC. As protein: CSARADRAYGYTF.

This clonotype was recorded many times. This chain joins TRBV28 and TRBJ2-7; 10 bases fit TRBD1. This CDR3 contains 13 residues. Germline CDR1 MDHEN, CDR2 SYDVKM. Trimming at V came to 8 bases and at J to 5 bases, leaving 6 bases not matched to a gene. The CDR3 DNA reads as TGTGCCAGCCAAGGAGGACAGGGGGACGAGCAGTACTTC. Protein sequence: CASQGGQGDEQYF.

This clonotype has more than one count but fewer than ten. The chain is built from TRBV4-1 and TRBJ2-5; perhaps TRBD2 as D (6 bases). The CDR3 has 16 amino acids. V lost 4 bases and J lost 2, with 17 bases in between. Germline V gene lookup returns CDR1 MGHRA and CDR2 YSYEKL. CDR3 DNA sequence: TGCGCCAGCAGCCCCCCGACTGGGGGGAGGCAAGAGACCCAGTACTTC. Protein sequence: CASSPPTGGRQETQYF.

This clonotype came up many times. J is TRBJ2-7 and V is TRBV7-9; D not certain. V was trimmed by 3 bases and J by 6 bases, leaving 9 bases between them. This CDR3 contains 12 residues. Germline CDR1 is SEHNR and CDR2 is FQNEAQ (reference sequence). The DNA of the CDR3 is TGTGCCAGCAGCTTTACCCAGGTCGAGCAGTACTTC. Protein: CASSFTQVEQYF.

In its sample, this clonotype was seen many times. The chain employs TRBV12-3 or TRBV12-4 and TRBJ2-7; D perhaps matches TRBD1 (6 bases). V was trimmed by 5 bases and J by 7 bases, leaving 12 bases between them. CDR3 length equals 12 residues. The CDR3, as DNA: TGTGCCAGCAGTAAAGCAGGGGATGAGCAGTACTTC. It yields the protein CASSKAGDEQYF.

The table lists this clonotype with many counts. The chain has TRBV5-1 and TRBJ2-7; D may be TRBD1 (6 bases). This CDR3 is built from 14 residues. Germline V gene data show CDR1 as SGHRS and CDR2 as YFSETQ. V lost 0 bases, J lost 0 bases, and 7 bases lay in between. CDR3: CASSLEGGSYEQYF. CDR3 DNA sequence: TGCGCCAGCAGCTTGGAAGGGGGCTCCTACGAGCAGTACTTC.

This clonotype occurred many times. The chain joins TRBV20-1 to TRBJ1-2; D not certain. The CDR3 spans 12 residues. Per germline, CDR1 DFQATT and CDR2 SNEGSKA (reference sequence). V gave up 6 bases and J gave up 2 bases, with 10 bases separating them. CDR3 loop: CSAGTPNYGYTF. CDR3 coding DNA: TGCAGTGCCGGAACACCGAACTATGGCTACACCTTC.

This clonotype was found a few times. The chain is built from TRBV4-1 and TRBJ2-4; TRBD1 aligns across 7 bases. This CDR3 spans 19 amino acids. Unmatched junction bases numbered 12, after V lost 1 base and J lost 0 bases. Germline V gives CDR1 MGHRA, CDR2 YSYEKL. The CDR3 sequence: CASSQGGTGEGIAKNIQYF. The CDR3 nucleotides read TGCGCCAGCAGCCAAGGGGGTACAGGGGAAGGAATAGCCAAAAACATTCAGTACTTC.

This clonotype was seen at least ten times. V usage is TRBV30 and J usage is TRBJ1-2; 9 bases map to TRBD1. V shed 0 bases, J shed 2 bases, and the junction held 4 bases outside the gene matches. Germline V gene data show CDR1 as GTSNPN and CDR2 as SVGIG (reference sequence). The CDR3 consists of 15 residues. The CDR3 here is CAWSVFGQGNYGYTF. CDR3 sequence (DNA): TGTGCCTGGAGTGTATTCGGACAGGGGAACTATGGCTACACCTTC.